This TCR beta chain derives from a study of cytomegalovirus exposure and HLA in healthy donors. Study overall: Earlier sequencing of about 179 million T cells yielded under 120 million unique TCR beta sequences.

A multiplex PCR was run with 60 Vbeta primers and 13 Jbeta primers. The data were produced by immunoSEQ multiplex PCR, yet TCRdb's version contains in-frame clones alone and is incomplete. This sample carries 75,000 to 90,000 clones, over 60% of them seen once, and the ten largest clones take approximately 4.6%. Study-level results: The authors later linked a missense DCLRE1C variant to TCR beta V- and J-gene trimming. Earlier analysis found most TCR beta V segments productive about 90% or about 30% of the time.

This CDR3 contains 15 residues. Germline CDR1 SGHTA, CDR2 FQGNSA. V gave up 5 bases and J gave up 3 bases, with 17 bases separating them. About this clone itself: Its antigen is as yet unknown.

This sequence joins TRBV7-2 and TRBJ2-7, with D tentatively TRBD2 (5 bases). This clonotype originated in a man aged 40-55 years in good health and CMV-seronegative. Material for sequencing was PBMCs. CDR3 DNA: TGTGCCAGCAGCACCGCGGCTAGCAGCTACTACGAGCAGTACTTC. It is translated as CASSTAASSYYEQYF.